One sample yielded the 21 T cell receptor beta chains listed below, sequenced in a study of T cells after yellow fever vaccination. Each CDR3 protein gets one entry after TCRdb re-called the 5' RACE reads with MiXCR. Of 500,000 to 650,000 distinct CDR3 sequences in the sample, 9% to 15% are singletons; the top ten hold under 15%. The sample was PBMCs, taken on the day of the yellow fever booster vaccination. These receptors were collected from a man under 40 who received the YFV17D yellow fever vaccine.

This sequence joins TRBV7-9 and TRBJ2-2; 13 bases fit TRBD2. With 5 bases clipped from V and 6 bases from J, the junction kept 6 bases outside the gene matches. The CDR3 covers 16 residues. CDR1 is SEHNR, CDR2 FQNEAQ, per germline (reference sequence). This CDR3 is CASSRWTSGSAGELFF. CDR3 DNA: TGTGCCAGCAGCCGTTGGACTAGCGGGAGCGCCGGGGAGCTGTTTTTT. Full variable domain (missing parts from reference TRBV7-9 and TRBJ2-2): DTGVSQNPRHKITKRGQNVTFRCDPISEHNRLYWYRQTLGQGPEFLTYFQNEAQLEKSRLLSDRFSAERPKGSFSTLEIQRTEQGDSAMYLCASSRWTSGSAGELFFGEGSRLTVL.

The V call is TRBV7-9, the J call TRBJ2-5; D gene unclear. The CDR3 is made up of 15 amino acids. V lost 6 bases, J lost 4 bases, and 18 bases lay in between. Germline V gene lookup returns CDR1 SEHNR and CDR2 FQNEAQ (reference sequence). Here the CDR3 reads CASSSDGITAETQYF. In DNA, the CDR3 is TGTGCCAGCAGTTCGGACGGCATTACTGCAGAGACCCAGTACTTC.

The table lists this clonotype with a few counts. The chain couples TRBV6-2 or TRBV6-3 to TRBJ1-5; TRBD1 aligns across 10 bases. The trim removed 8 bases at V and 2 bases at J, leaving 9 bases unmatched. The CDR3 covers 16 residues. The V gene's germline CDR1 is MNHEY and CDR2 SVGEGT. The CDR3 DNA is TGTGCCAGCTGGACAGGGGGGTTGTATCGCAATCAGCCCCAGCATTTT. Translated, it gives CASWTGGLYRNQPQHF.

This clonotype was observed many times. This chain connects TRBV5-1 to TRBJ2-1; 8 positions agree with TRBD2. Germline CDR1 is SGHRS and CDR2 is YFSETQ. The J segment lost 4 bases and the V segment lost 4 bases, leaving 10 bases of the junction unmatched. CDR3 length: 16 amino acids. CDR3 residues: CASSRGGSENYNEQFF. For the CDR3, the DNA is TGCGCCAGCAGCCGGGGGGGTAGCGAGAATTACAATGAGCAGTTCTTC.

This clonotype has at least ten counts. The chain has TRBV7-2 and TRBJ2-7; 9 nucleotides line up with TRBD1. CDR1 and CDR2 (germline): SGHTA, FQGNSA. Trimming removed 5 bases from V and 7 bases from J; junction bases left unmatched: 6. This CDR3 has 13 amino acids. The CDR3 DNA is TGTGCCAGCAGCCAAACAGGGGGCTATGAGCAGTACTTC. Its translation: CASSQTGGYEQYF. Full variable domain (remainder filled in from reference TRBV7-2 and TRBJ2-7): GAGVSQSPSNKVTEKGKDVELRCDPISGHTALYWYRQSLGQGLEFLIYFQGNSAPDKSGLPSDRFSAERTGGSVSTLTIQRTQQEDSAVYLCASSQTGGYEQYFGPGTRLTVT.

This clonotype has a handful of counts. The chain links TRBV7-3 to TRBJ2-5, with TRBD1 matching over 7 bases. V shed 6 bases, J shed 2 bases, and the junction held 12 bases outside the gene matches. The CDR3 contains 16 residues. Looked up from germline, CDR1 is SGHTA and CDR2 is FQGTGA. The CDR3 sequence is CASRAPGTEIQETQYF. CDR3 coding DNA: TGTGCCAGCAGGGCGCCCGGGACAGAAATTCAAGAGACCCAGTACTTC.

The chain uses TRBV29-1 and TRBJ2-1, with a weak D call TRBD2 (6 bases). CDR3 length: 13 residues. The V gene's germline CDR1 is SQVTM and CDR2 ANQGSEA. The V end was cut by 4 bases, the J end by 2 bases, with 9 bases between. The CDR3 region is CSVGGNTYNEQFF. The CDR3, as DNA: TGCAGCGTTGGCGGGAATACCTACAATGAGCAGTTCTTC.

This clonotype was counted only a few times. V usage is TRBV3-1 and J usage is TRBJ2-1; 10 bases align to TRBD2. CDR3 length: 16 amino acids. Germline lookup yields CDR1 LGHDT and CDR2 YNNKEL (reference sequence). Trimming cost V 4 bases and J 5 bases; bases outside gene matches: 8. The CDR3 region has the DNA TGTGCCAGCAGCCGCCCCCGACTAGCGGGTAACAATGAGCAGTTCTTC. Its translation is CASSRPRLAGNNEQFF.

This clonotype was found a few times. The chain couples TRBV6-1 to TRBJ2-3; 9 nucleotides line up with TRBD2. The CDR3 is 14 amino acids. Germline lookup yields CDR1 MNHNS and CDR2 SASEGT. The V gene end was trimmed by 10 bases and the J gene end by 5 bases; junction bases not matched to a gene: 10. The DNA for the CDR3 is TGTGCCACCAGAAAGGGACTAGCTGGAGATACGCAGTATTTT. Residues: CATRKGLAGDTQYF.

The chain recombines TRBV5-1 with TRBJ1-2; 7 bases align to TRBD1. V shed 4 bases and J 8 bases; nucleotides not matched to a gene: 11. The CDR3 covers 14 residues. CDR1 SGHRS and CDR2 YFSETQ come from the germline V gene. The CDR3 loop reads CASSPLGGGRGYTF. The CDR3 DNA sequence: TGCGCCAGCAGCCCTCTCGGAGGGGGCAGGGGCTACACCTTC.

This clonotype has more than one count but fewer than ten. The chain employs TRBV18 and TRBJ1-6; 7 nucleotides align to TRBD1. The CDR3 consists of 16 residues. After removal of 3 bases from V and 7 bases from J, the junction contained 9 bases not matched to a gene. Germline assignment: CDR1 KGHSH and CDR2 LQKENI. The CDR3, as DNA: TGTGCCAGCTCACCGGTTGGTCAGGGGGTCAATTCACCCCTCCACTTT. As protein: CASSPVGQGVNSPLHF.

This clonotype was seen more than once but under ten times. The chain carries TRBV6-2 or TRBV6-3 and TRBJ2-2, with D tentatively TRBD1 or TRBD2 (5 bases each). V was trimmed by 6 bases and J by 4 bases, leaving 18 bases between them. The CDR3 length is 16 residues. Germline V gives CDR1 MNHEY, CDR2 SVGEGT. The DNA of the CDR3 is TGTGCCAGCAGCCCCACACGGGGCGCATTCACCGGGGAGCTGTTTTTT. Translation gives CASSPTRGAFTGELFF.

This clonotype was observed at least ten times. CDR3 DNA sequence: TGCAGTGCTAGAGACCTAGCGTCAGAGACCCAGTACTTC. Protein product: CSARDLASETQYF. The rearrangement uses TRBV20-1 and TRBJ2-5; TRBD2 might be the D (6 bases). The CDR3 loop spans 13 amino acids. CDR1 and CDR2 (germline): DFQATT, SNEGSKA (reference sequence). V shed 0 bases and J shed 4 bases, with 9 bases lying between them.

This sequence joins TRBV3-1 and TRBJ2-5, with a weak D call TRBD1 (7 bases). V was clipped by 3 bases and J by 9 bases, with 23 bases between them. Germline V gives CDR1 LGHDT, CDR2 YNNKEL (reference sequence). The CDR3 totals 16 residues. The DNA of the CDR3 is TGTGCCAGCAGCCATATCAACCAGGGGGGAATAGGAGCCCAGTACTTC. Its protein product is CASSHINQGGIGAQYF.

In this sample, this clonotype turned up many times. The genes are TRBV18 and TRBJ2-3, with unresolved D. Germline V lookup: CDR1 KGHSH, CDR2 LQKENI. This CDR3 has 13 residues. Trimming took off 4 bases at V and 4 bases at J, with 9 bases between the two ends. The CDR3 loop reads CASSLTVSDTQYF. CDR3 DNA sequence: TGTGCCAGCTCACTTACGGTATCAGATACGCAGTATTTT.

The chain carries TRBV30 and TRBJ2-7; 11 nucleotides match TRBD1. Germline CDR1 GTSNPN, CDR2 SVGIG (reference sequence). The CDR3 spans 15 residues. V lost 5 bases, J lost 3 bases, and 9 bases stayed unmatched. DNA of the CDR3: TGTGCCTGGTCGCGGGGGGGGACAGGGGGCTACGAGCAGTACTTC. Translating it yields CAWSRGGTGGYEQYF. Looking up the rest from reference TRBV30 and TRBJ2-7 gives the full variable domain: SQTIHQWPATLVQPVGSPLSLECTVEGTSNPNLYWYRQAAGRGLQLLFYSVGIGQISSEVPQNLSASRPQDRQFILSSKKLLLSDSGFYLCAWSRGGTGGYEQYFGPGTRLTVT.

The J gene is TRBJ1-4, the V gene TRBV12-3 or TRBV12-4; the match to TRBD1 covers 8 bases. CDR3 length: 18 amino acids. With V trimmed by 1 base and J by 2 bases, 9 bases remained unmatched. The CDR3 DNA sequence: TGTGCCAGCAGTTTAGGAATGGGTTGGACAGGGACTAATGAAAAACTGTTTTTT. It codes for CASSLGMGWTGTNEKLFF.

This clonotype occurred a few times. The genes are TRBV7-6 and TRBJ2-7; 7 bases align to TRBD1. Trimming removed 0 bases from V and 7 bases from J; junction bases left unmatched: 3. Germline loops: CDR1 SGHVS, CDR2 FNYEAQ. The length of the CDR3 is 13 residues. The DNA of the CDR3 is TGTGCCAGCAGCTTAGCTACAGGGGCGGAGCAGTACTTC. It translates to CASSLATGAEQYF.

V gene TRBV10-3 combines with J gene TRBJ1-2; perhaps TRBD1 as D (5 bases). The CDR3 contains 13 residues. Germline CDR1 reads ENHRY; CDR2 reads SYGVKD. For the CDR3, the DNA is TGTGCGGCGGGAAGGGGACCAGTTTATGGCTACACCTTC. It codes for CAAGRGPVYGYTF.

This clonotype was seen a few times. The chain combines TRBV6-1 with TRBJ2-2, with 11 bases matching TRBD2. Germline V lookup: CDR1 MNHNS, CDR2 SASEGT. This CDR3 region has 15 residues. V shed 6 bases and J 4 bases; nucleotides not matched to a gene: 4. The CDR3 here is CASRPGLAATGELFF. DNA for the CDR3: TGTGCCAGCAGACCGGGACTAGCGGCCACCGGGGAGCTGTTTTTT.

This clonotype was observed a few times. The genes are TRBV18 and TRBJ2-5, with TRBD1 matching 9 bases. Germline V CDR1 and CDR2: KGHSH, LQKENI. Trimming removed 6 bases from V and 5 bases from J; junction bases left unmatched: 13. This CDR3 has 16 amino acids. CDR3: CASSSTPGTGKETQYF. The CDR3 DNA is TGTGCCAGCTCTTCCACTCCCGGGACAGGGAAGGAGACCCAGTACTTC.